These 9 T cell receptor beta chains came from one sample sequenced in a study of Ad26.COV2.S vaccination and SARS-CoV-2 variants. Described treatment: around 19 received Ad26.COV2.S at low or high dose, single or two shots; 5 received placebo; per-sample allocation not given. Sampling occurred on day 63 after the first vaccine or placebo injection. The protocol was immunoSEQ multiplex PCR, while the TCRdb copy is restricted to in-frame clones and leaves out a portion. Among about 350,000 clones listed, roughly 90% were seen once. Sequencing used peripheral blood, obtained in a trial of Ad26.COV2.S vaccine versus placebo. Source of these receptors: a person between 18 and 65 years old who received the Ad26.COV2.S COVID-19 vaccine or a placebo.

In this sample, this clone turned up once. This chain joins TRBV7-2 and TRBJ2-7, with 11 bases lining up with TRBD2. The V gene end was trimmed by 5 bases and the J gene end by 7 bases; junction bases not matched to a gene: 7. The CDR3 runs 14 residues. Germline V lookup: CDR1 SGHTA, CDR2 FQGNSA. CDR3 DNA: TGTGCCAGCAGCCCGGGACTAGCGGTCTCAGAGCAGTACTTC. Protein sequence: CASSPGLAVSEQYF.

V is TRBV19 and J is TRBJ1-5; D is unresolved. Trimming removed 6 bases from V and 5 bases from J, with 8 bases in between. The CDR3 is 12 amino acids. From germline, CDR1 is LNHDA and CDR2 SQIVND (reference sequence). The CDR3 DNA follows: TGTGCCAGTAGGCAGGACCATCAGCCCCAGCATTTT. It encodes CASRQDHQPQHF.

The rearrangement joins TRBV5-4 to TRBJ2-7; 12 bases fit TRBD2. This CDR3 has 18 amino acids. The V gene end was trimmed by 2 bases and the J gene end by 0 bases; junction bases not matched to a gene: 9. The V gene's germline CDR1 is SGHNT and CDR2 YYREEE (reference sequence). The CDR3 region has the DNA TGTGCCAGCAGCTTTGGTCCACTAGCGGGAGGTTCCTCCTACGAGCAGTACTTC. This translates into CASSFGPLAGGSSYEQYF.

The genes are TRBV5-1 and TRBJ2-7; D assignment may be TRBD1 or TRBD2 (6 bases each). Germline V gene data show CDR1 as SGHRS and CDR2 as YFSETQ. This CDR3 has 15 residues. Trimming stripped 5 bases from V and 4 bases from J, with 19 bases between. This CDR3 is CASRRLVGGVYEQYF. The CDR3 DNA reads as TGCGCCAGCAGGCGGCTGGTCGGGGGCGTATACGAGCAGTACTTC. The whole variable domain, remainder taken from reference TRBV5-1 and TRBJ2-7, is KAGVTQTPRYLIKTRGQQVTLSCSPISGHRSVSWYQQTPGQGLQFLFEYFSETQRNKGNFPGRFSGRQFSNSRSEMNVSTLELGDSALYLCASRRLVGGVYEQYFGPGTRLTVT.

V is TRBV7-3 and J is TRBJ2-1; 10 bases fit TRBD2. This CDR3 contains 18 residues. V lost 2 bases, J lost 5 bases, and 12 bases stayed unmatched. Germline loops: CDR1 SGHTA, CDR2 FQGTGA. The CDR3 reads CASSLGSGRQHIDNEQFF. DNA of the CDR3: TGTGCCAGCAGCTTAGGTAGCGGGAGGCAGCATATAGACAATGAGCAGTTCTTC.

The rearrangement uses TRBV5-6 and TRBJ1-1, with D unresolved. Germline CDR1 reads SGHDT; CDR2 reads YYEEEE. Trimming took off 2 bases at V and 3 bases at J, with 5 bases between the two ends. CDR3 length: 12 residues. CDR3 DNA: TGTGCCAGCAGCTTACCCGACACTGAAGCTTTCTTT. Protein product: CASSLPDTEAFF.

V usage is TRBV19 and J usage is TRBJ2-5; D gene ambiguous. The length of the CDR3 is 13 residues. The germline V gene has CDR1 LNHDA and CDR2 SQIVND (reference sequence). V lost 3 bases and J lost 4, with 9 bases in between. The CDR3 here is CASSMNPAETQYF. As DNA, the CDR3 is TGTGCCAGTAGTATGAACCCTGCAGAGACCCAGTACTTC.

The chain carries TRBV9 and TRBJ2-7; 11 bases are a match to TRBD2. Germline values: CDR1 SGDLS, CDR2 YYNGEE. This CDR3 spans 19 amino acids. The V segment lost 0 bases and the J segment 2 bases; nucleotides outside the gene matches: 13. CDR3 loop: CASSVGLGRLAGSPYEQYF. The CDR3 DNA follows: TGTGCCAGCAGCGTAGGGTTAGGCCGACTAGCGGGGTCCCCCTACGAGCAGTACTTC. The complete variable domain, with remaining parts taken from reference TRBV9 and TRBJ2-7, reads DSGVTQTPKHLITATGQRVTLRCSPRSGDLSVYWYQQSLDQGLQFLIQYYNGEERAKGNILERFSAQQFPDLHSELNLSSLELGDSALYFCASSVGLGRLAGSPYEQYFGPGTRLTVT.

This clone was seen only a few times. The V call is TRBV7-2, the J call TRBJ2-3; TRBD2 agrees at 13 bases. Germline V gives CDR1 SGHTA, CDR2 FQGNSA. With V trimmed by 5 bases and J by 3 bases, 2 bases remained unmatched. This CDR3 is 15 amino acids long. CDR3 loop: CASSQGLAGTDTQYF. DNA for the CDR3: TGTGCCAGCAGCCAGGGACTAGCGGGGACAGATACGCAGTATTTT.